Described below is a single T cell receptor (beta chain) sequence and its context. This entry is derived from a study of Graves' ophthalmopathy and Graves' hyperthyroidism. The CDR3 spans 15 residues. Germline V gene sequence: CDR1 SGHTA, CDR2 FQGNSA. J was trimmed by 1 base and V by 6 bases; bases with no gene match: 6. Additional autoimmune diseases, uncontrolled infections, pregnancy or lactation disqualified patients. TCR beta CDR3 amplification used RNA transcripts. The first round was an RT-PCR with HTBI primers, and the second round was a multiplex PCR. In TCRdb, the multiplex PCR reads were re-called with MiXCR into one record per CDR3 protein. The sample yields around 600,000 distinct CDR3 sequences, 35% to 45% seen once.

The TCR was taken from an adult man with Graves' ophthalmopathy. The chain couples TRBV7-2 to TRBJ1-1, with 9 positions matching TRBD1. The material sequenced was peripheral blood. The CDR3 region has the DNA TGTGCCAGCAGAAGCCACAGGGGGCGGAACACTGAAGCTTTCTTT. This codes for CASRSHRGRNTEAFF.